The 5 T cell receptor beta chains presented below share a single source sample, sequenced in a study of blood T cell repertoires in COVID-19. The protocol was immunoSEQ multiplex PCR, while the TCRdb copy is restricted to in-frame clones and leaves out a portion. The sample includes about 340,000 clones, 83% of them seen just once. The sequenced material came from peripheral blood. The receptors shown here come from a man aged 30 to 39 with active or convalescent COVID-19.

This chain joins TRBV9 and TRBJ1-1; 7 positions match TRBD1. The germline CDR1 and CDR2 sequences are SGDLS and YYNGEE. This CDR3 spans 15 amino acids. Germline trimming cut 0 bases from V and 4 bases from J; bases unmatched to any gene: 6. The CDR3 reads CASSVGQGGGTEAFF. The CDR3 nucleotides read TGTGCCAGCAGCGTAGGACAGGGTGGGGGCACTGAAGCTTTCTTT.

The rearrangement uses TRBV30 and TRBJ2-4; perhaps TRBD2 as D (6 bases). Germline V gene sequence: CDR1 GTSNPN, CDR2 SVGIG (reference sequence). V lost 3 bases and J lost 6, with 12 bases in between. The CDR3 totals 13 residues. CDR3 DNA sequence: TGTGCCTGGAGGGGTCAGGGACTAAACATTCAGTACTTC. It yields the protein CAWRGQGLNIQYF.

The chain uses TRBV7-8 and TRBJ2-3; perhaps TRBD2 as D (5 bases). CDR3 length: 14 residues. Germline-derived CDR1 and CDR2 are SGHVS and FQNEAQ. V was cut by 7 bases and J by 0 bases, with 11 bases left in between. The CDR3 coding sequence is TGTGCCAGCACCGCCGGGGATAGCACAGATACGCAGTATTTT. It is translated as CASTAGDSTDTQYF.

The sample holds a few counts of this clone. The CDR3 loop reads CASSQRQGGSYEQYF. CDR3 nucleotides: TGTGCCAGCAGCCAGAGACAGGGAGGCTCCTACGAGCAGTACTTC. The J gene is TRBJ2-7, the V gene TRBV5-6, with D maybe TRBD1 (7 bases). Trimming stripped 4 bases from V and 0 bases from J, with 14 bases between. The CDR3 length is 15 residues. Per the germline V gene, CDR1 is SGHDT and CDR2 is YYEEEE.

The V call is TRBV4-2, the J call TRBJ1-4, with D possibly matching TRBD1 (6 bases). The germline gives CDR1 LGHNA, CDR2 YNFKEQ. The V end lost 0 bases, the J end lost 7 bases, and 12 bases lay between the germline ends. The CDR3 consists of 15 residues. The CDR3 protein is CASSQERYRAEKLFF. The DNA for the CDR3 is TGTGCCAGCAGCCAAGAGAGGTACAGGGCTGAAAAACTGTTTTTT.